The clone carrying this T cell receptor (beta chain) showed up many times. These data belong to a study of T cells in Graves' hyperthyroidism and ophthalmopathy. What was amplified from RNA transcripts were TCR beta CDR3 regions. Primed by the HTBI set, a first-round RT-PCR was run on the TCR CDR3. TCRdb reanalysed the multiplex PCR reads using MiXCR and keeps one entry per CDR3 protein. Of about 350,000 distinct CDR3 sequences in the sample, under 20% were seen once. Trimming at V came to 9 bases and at J to 0 bases, leaving 8 bases not matched to a gene. The CDR3 consists of 14 residues. Per the germline V gene, CDR1 is SGHRS and CDR2 is YFSETQ. These patients, aged 18 to 65, had recently diagnosed hyperthyroidism lasting under 2 months. Uncontrolled infection, other autoimmune disease, pregnancy and lactation each barred patients from inclusion. Each diagnosis was grounded in clinical symptoms, serum thyroxine and TRAb, thyroid ultrasound, and orbital computed tomography.

Material: blood. The chain combines TRBV5-1 with TRBJ2-7; 8 bases are shared with TRBD1. This receptor was taken from a woman younger than 35 with Graves' hyperthyroidism. CDR3 in DNA: TGCGCCACTCGACAGGGGCCCACCTCCTACGAGCAGTACTTC. As protein: CATRQGPTSYEQYF.